This entry lists 32 T cell receptor beta chains sequenced from one sample in a study of blood T cell repertoires in COVID-19. Generated by immunoSEQ multiplex PCR, the TCRdb table keeps only in-frame clones and is missing some. Among 230,000 or so clones listed, around 88% were seen once. Sequencing was carried out using peripheral blood. These receptors originate from a man between 35 and 55 years old with active or convalescent COVID-19.

The rearrangement links TRBV2 to TRBJ2-2; possible D gene TRBD1, 6 bases. CDR3 length equals 15 residues. CDR1 and CDR2 (germline): SNHLY, FYNNEI. The V end lost 6 bases, the J end lost 4 bases, and 15 bases lay between the germline ends. In DNA, the CDR3 is TGTGCCAGCAGGAAGACAGGTATCCCCACCGGGGAGCTGTTTTTT. This gives the protein CASRKTGIPTGELFF. Combining the CDR3 with reference TRBV2 and TRBJ2-2 gives the whole variable domain EPEVTQTPSHQVTQMGQEVILRCVPISNHLYFYWYRQILGQKVEFLVSFYNNEISEKSEIFDDQFSVERPDGSNFTLKIRSTKLEDSAMYFCASRKTGIPTGELFFGEGSRLTVL.

This CDR3 reads CASTVGGRTEAFF. The CDR3 bases are TGTGCCAGCACTGTAGGGGGTCGCACTGAAGCTTTCTTT. The chain uses TRBV7-9 and TRBJ1-1; perhaps TRBD1 as D (6 bases). CDR3 length equals 13 residues. Between the trimmed V and J ends, which lost 7 bases and 4 bases, there was a span of 13 bases. Germline CDR1 reads SEHNR; CDR2 reads FQNEAQ (reference sequence).

This clone is medium-sized (0.01 to 0.1%) by share. The V gene is TRBV5-5, the J gene TRBJ2-1; possible D gene TRBD1, 6 bases. From germline, CDR1 is SGHKS and CDR2 YYEKEE (reference sequence). Trimming removed 0 bases from V and 9 bases from J, with 19 bases in between. The CDR3 runs to 16 residues. This CDR3 is CASSLEWQGRYGEQFF. The DNA for the CDR3 is TGTGCCAGCAGCTTGGAATGGCAGGGGCGTTACGGTGAGCAGTTCTTC.

The CDR3 coding sequence is TGTGCCAGTAGACAGGGAATTGGTTACGAGCAGTACTTC. Protein sequence: CASRQGIGYEQYF. The chain couples TRBV28 to TRBJ2-7; 7 nucleotides agree with TRBD1. The J segment lost 4 bases and the V segment lost 9 bases, leaving 9 bases of the junction unmatched. Looked up from germline, CDR1 is MDHEN and CDR2 is SYDVKM. The CDR3 spans 13 residues.

This clone was detected once. The chain is built from TRBV29-1 and TRBJ2-7; TRBD2 aligns across 8 bases. This CDR3 has 13 residues. The germline CDR1 and CDR2 sequences are SQVTM and ANQGSEA. Trimming took 1 base from V and 4 from J; bases not matched to a gene: 3. CDR3 sequence: CSVEVSGGYEQYF. For the CDR3, the DNA is TGCAGCGTTGAAGTGTCGGGGGGGTACGAGCAGTACTTC.

V gene TRBV6-1 combines with J gene TRBJ2-7; 8 bases fit TRBD2. J was trimmed by 6 bases and V by 1 base; bases with no gene match: 11. The CDR3 sequence is 16 residues long. Germline V gives CDR1 MNHNS, CDR2 SASEGT. CDR3 nucleotides: TGTGCCAGCAGTGAAGGCCGCCCGGGAGGGCCCGGCGAGCAGTACTTC. It specifies CASSEGRPGGPGEQYF.

The V call is TRBV29-1, the J call TRBJ1-1; a weak D match, TRBD1 (6 bases). Germline CDR1 is SQVTM and CDR2 is ANQGSEA. Trimming pared 4 bases from V and 6 bases from J, leaving 18 bases between. The CDR3 covers 14 residues. The CDR3 protein is CSVVKASGTSEAFF. CDR3 in DNA: TGCAGCGTTGTCAAGGCCTCCGGGACATCTGAAGCTTTCTTT.

This clone was detected only a few times. The chain has TRBV7-6 and TRBJ1-6, with a weak D call TRBD1 (5 bases). Germline-derived CDR1 and CDR2 are SGHVS and FNYEAQ. V gave up 5 bases and J gave up 10 bases, with 24 bases separating them. The CDR3 runs to 17 residues. The CDR3, as DNA: TGTGCCAGCAGCCCCGAGGGAGGCGAGGTGTGGGGGTCACCCCTCCACTTT. The encoded protein is CASSPEGGEVWGSPLHF.

The J gene is TRBJ2-2, the V gene TRBV5-1; a possible D gene is TRBD2 (5 bases). The length of the CDR3 is 14 residues. V lost 4 bases to trimming and J lost 2 bases, with 9 bases between them. Germline V gene data show CDR1 as SGHRS and CDR2 as YFSETQ. CDR3 loop: CASSPGFNTGELFF. The CDR3 DNA is TGCGCCAGCAGCCCGGGGTTTAACACCGGGGAGCTGTTTTTT.

The chain couples TRBV11-2 to TRBJ2-3, with D tentatively TRBD1 (6 bases). CDR1 is SGHAT and CDR2 is FQNNGV in the germline V gene. Trimming removed 6 bases from V and 1 base from J, with 17 bases in between. CDR3 length: 16 residues. The CDR3 here is CASSVNRAVGTDTQYF. In DNA form, the CDR3 reads TGTGCCAGCAGTGTCAACAGGGCAGTGGGCACAGATACGCAGTATTTT. The entire variable domain, with the rest obtained from reference TRBV11-2 and TRBJ2-3, is as follows: EAGVAQSPRYKIIEKRQSVAFWCNPISGHATLYWYQQILGQGPKLLIQFQNNGVVDDSQLPKDRFSAERLKGVDSTLKIQPAKLEDSAVYLCASSVNRAVGTDTQYFGPGTRLTVL.

V and J are TRBV3-1 (or the pseudogene TRBV3-2) and TRBJ2-1; tentative D call: TRBD2 (5 bases). The CDR3 has 14 residues. The germline V gene has CDR1 LGHDT and CDR2 YNNKEL (reference sequence). Trimming left V 0 bases short and J 9 bases short, with 12 bases between. The CDR3 DNA sequence: TGTGCCAGCAGCCAAGATCGGGCTAGCAGTGAGCAGTTCTTC. This translates into CASSQDRASSEQFF.

This clone was counted between two and nine times. The chain is built from TRBV5-4 and TRBJ1-3; 8 positions agree with TRBD1. The ends lost 0 bases at V and 0 bases at J; junction bases unmatched: 5. Germline V lookup: CDR1 SGHNT, CDR2 YYREEE (reference sequence). The CDR3 has 17 residues. CDR3: CASSLGGQGFSGNTIYF. The CDR3 DNA is TGTGCCAGCAGCTTGGGTGGACAGGGCTTCTCTGGAAACACCATATATTTT.

This chain joins TRBV7-6 and TRBJ1-5; possible D gene TRBD1, 5 bases. CDR1 is SGHVS, CDR2 FNYEAQ, per germline. V was trimmed by 2 bases and J by 7 bases, leaving 9 bases between them. CDR3 length equals 13 residues. The CDR3 coding sequence is TGTGCCAGCAGCTTATCGGACAACCAGCCCCAGCATTTT. It translates to CASSLSDNQPQHF.

This chain joins TRBV5-8 and TRBJ2-7; 8 nucleotides align to TRBD1. Trimming took 4 bases from V and 1 from J; bases not matched to a gene: 4. The CDR3 runs to 14 residues. Germline V gives CDR1 SGHTS, CDR2 YDEGEE. CDR3 region: CASSHGQGSYEQYF. In DNA, the CDR3 is TGTGCCAGCAGCCATGGACAGGGATCCTACGAGCAGTACTTC.

This CDR3 reads CASSETGTLNYGYTF. The CDR3 coding sequence is TGTGCCAGCAGTGAAACCGGGACACTAAACTATGGCTACACCTTC. The chain joins TRBV7-2 to TRBJ1-2; TRBD1 might be the D (6 bases). The CDR3 loop spans 15 amino acids. Germline V gene lookup returns CDR1 SGHTA and CDR2 FQGNSA. V lost 6 bases and J 2 bases, leaving 16 bases between the germline ends.

This chain uses TRBV30 with TRBJ1-4; no definite D call. The V end lost 5 bases, the J end lost 0 bases, and 7 bases lay between the germline ends. The CDR3 has 13 amino acids. Germline CDR1 is GTSNPN and CDR2 is SVGIG (reference sequence). The CDR3 region is CAWETATNEKLFF. DNA for the CDR3: TGTGCCTGGGAAACGGCAACTAATGAAAAACTGTTTTTT. Complete variable domain (other parts from reference TRBV30 and TRBJ1-4): SQTIHQWPATLVQPVGSPLSLECTVEGTSNPNLYWYRQAAGRGLQLLFYSVGIGQISSEVPQNLSASRPQDRQFILSSKKLLLSDSGFYLCAWETATNEKLFFGSGTQLSVL.

This clone was counted once. The CDR3 bases are TGTGCCAGCAGCAAAGGGGACTCGGACCAGAGCTCCTATAATTCACCCCTCCACTTT. Translation gives CASSKGDSDQSSYNSPLHF. This chain uses TRBV21-1 with TRBJ1-6. TRBV21-1 is annotated as a pseudogene. The CDR3 length is 19 residues.

This clone was counted a few times. The chain recombines TRBV7-8 with TRBJ1-2; 8 positions match TRBD1. The CDR3 has 13 amino acids. The germline gives CDR1 SGHVS, CDR2 FQNEAQ. Unmatched junction bases numbered 7, after V lost 5 bases and J lost 8 bases. CDR3 nucleotides: TGTGCCAGCAGCCCAGGGGACAGGTCCGGCTACACCTTC. It is translated as CASSPGDRSGYTF.

The chain is built from TRBV24-1 and TRBJ2-5; TRBD2 matches at 8 bases. From germline, CDR1 is KGHDR and CDR2 SFDVKD. The CDR3 is made up of 15 amino acids. V gave up 1 base and J gave up 6 bases; unmatched junction bases: 6. CDR3 coding DNA: TGTGCCACCAGTGATTTTACCAGCGGGGGAAAGACCCAGTACTTC. Its translation is CATSDFTSGGKTQYF.

J is TRBJ1-2 and V is TRBV30; D unclear. There are 14 residues in the CDR3. Germline V lookup: CDR1 GTSNPN, CDR2 SVGIG (reference sequence). V gave up 0 bases and J gave up 6 bases, with 14 bases separating them. The CDR3 loop reads CAWSVLPVLNGYTF. CDR3 nucleotide sequence: TGTGCCTGGAGTGTACTACCGGTCTTAAATGGCTACACCTTC.

This sequence joins TRBV29-1 and TRBJ2-1; weak D call: TRBD1 (5 bases). The CDR3 runs to 13 residues. Germline V lookup: CDR1 SQVTM, CDR2 ANQGSEA. Trimming took off 3 bases at V and 2 bases at J, with 8 bases between the two ends. In DNA form, the CDR3 reads TGCAGCGTTGAGAGACAGCCCTACAATGAGCAGTTCTTC. This translates into CSVERQPYNEQFF.

This clone has just one count. The V call is TRBV30, the J call TRBJ2-7; 8 bases line up with TRBD1. There are 16 residues in the CDR3. The ends lost 3 bases at V and 4 bases at J; junction bases unmatched: 14. Looked up from germline, CDR1 is GTSNPN and CDR2 is SVGIG (reference sequence). As DNA, the CDR3 is TGTGCCTGGAGGGTACATACGGGACAGGAGGGGTACGAGCAGTACTTC. Its translation is CAWRVHTGQEGYEQYF.

The rearrangement joins TRBV13 to TRBJ2-7; a possible D gene is TRBD2 (8 bases). Germline CDR1 is PRHDT and CDR2 is FYEKMQ (reference sequence). Trimming pared 5 bases from V and 1 base from J, leaving 30 bases between. CDR3 length: 20 amino acids. In DNA form, the CDR3 reads TGTGCCAGCAGCCCCACCCCCGGGACAGCAGACGGGAGGGAATCCTACGAGCAGTACTTC. It specifies CASSPTPGTADGRESYEQYF.

This chain links TRBV7-8 with TRBJ2-2; 11 bases line up with TRBD2. The CDR3 has 17 residues. Germline V gene lookup returns CDR1 SGHVS and CDR2 FQNEAQ. The ends lost 3 bases at V and 6 bases at J; junction bases unmatched: 9. CDR3 region: CASSFGASGRWAGELFF. The CDR3 coding sequence is TGTGCCAGCAGCTTTGGGGCTAGCGGGAGGTGGGCCGGGGAGCTGTTTTTT.

The sample holds one count of this clone. This chain links TRBV20-1 with TRBJ2-7; 8 bases agree with TRBD2. The CDR3 runs 13 residues. J was trimmed by 3 bases and V by 3 bases; bases with no gene match: 4. Germline assignment: CDR1 DFQATT and CDR2 SNEGSKA (reference sequence). The CDR3 region has the DNA TGCAGTGCTAGTCACAGCGGGGGCTACGAGCAGTACTTC. It codes for CSASHSGGYEQYF.

The rearrangement joins TRBV5-5 to TRBJ1-3; the D is unclear. V was shortened by 7 bases and J by 3 bases, with 14 bases between the two germline ends. Germline values: CDR1 SGHKS, CDR2 YYEKEE (reference sequence). The CDR3 has 14 residues. CDR3 nucleotides: TGTGCCAGCGGCCGAGGGAGTAATGGAAACACCATATATTTT. It translates to CASGRGSNGNTIYF.

The chain employs TRBV19 and TRBJ2-7; D possibly corresponds to TRBD1 (6 bases). The V end lost 5 bases, the J end lost 7 bases, and 15 bases lay between the germline ends. The CDR3 covers 13 residues. Germline V gives CDR1 LNHDA, CDR2 SQIVND (reference sequence). The CDR3 DNA is TGTGCCAGTAGTTTGGACAGCTACGGTGAGCAGTACTTC. It codes for CASSLDSYGEQYF.

This clone was counted a single time. The chain uses TRBV30 and TRBJ1-3, with no clear D. Between the trimmed V and J ends, which lost 3 bases and 0 bases, there was a span of 6 bases. The CDR3 length is 13 residues. The germline gives CDR1 GTSNPN, CDR2 SVGIG (reference sequence). CDR3 amino acids: CAWRRSSGNTIYF. The CDR3 DNA sequence: TGTGCCTGGAGGCGGTCCTCTGGAAACACCATATATTTT. Combining the CDR3 with reference TRBV30 and TRBJ1-3 gives the whole variable domain SQTIHQWPATLVQPVGSPLSLECTVEGTSNPNLYWYRQAAGRGLQLLFYSVGIGQISSEVPQNLSASRPQDRQFILSSKKLLLSDSGFYLCAWRRSSGNTIYFGEGSWLTVV.

The V and J genes are TRBV7-2 and TRBJ2-7; weak D call: TRBD1 (6 bases). CDR3 length equals 14 residues. The V end was cut by 5 bases, the J end by 7 bases, with 18 bases between. CDR1 is SGHTA, CDR2 FQGNSA, per germline. The CDR3 DNA reads TGTGCCAGCAGCCTCCAACCAGGGGCGCGAGAGCAGTACTTC. Translating gives CASSLQPGAREQYF.

J is TRBJ2-5 and V is TRBV28; D not resolved. Trimming took 5 bases from V and 7 from J, leaving 14 bases between them. This CDR3 has 13 residues. Germline V gene sequence: CDR1 MDHEN, CDR2 SYDVKM. The CDR3 bases are TGTGCCAGCAGTCTAGGATCGCCGGGGACCCAGTACTTC. It is translated as CASSLGSPGTQYF.

The genes are TRBV28 and TRBJ2-3; 10 nucleotides line up with TRBD1. Germline V gene lookup returns CDR1 MDHEN and CDR2 SYDVKM. Trimming cost V 5 bases and J 14 bases; bases outside gene matches: 16. The CDR3 runs to 15 residues. This CDR3 reads CASSPVPDRGPVRYF. Here the CDR3 DNA reads TGTGCCAGCAGTCCAGTCCCCGACAGGGGGCCTGTTCGGTATTTT.

This chain joins TRBV30 and TRBJ1-2; 7 positions match TRBD1. Germline values: CDR1 GTSNPN, CDR2 SVGIG (reference sequence). V shed 4 bases and J 6 bases; nucleotides not matched to a gene: 2. The CDR3 consists of 11 residues. CDR3 coding DNA: TGTGCCTGGACAGGGGGACATGGCTACACCTTC. Amino acid sequence: CAWTGGHGYTF.